The present entry profiles one T cell receptor beta chain with its context. The target of this receptor is not known. No much larger clonotype is one base removed from it; base qualities were not supplied. A distance of 12 bases separates the germline ends of V and J, which lose 5 bases and 8 bases respectively. Based on the germline V gene (reference sequence), the CDR1 and CDR2 sequences are SEHNR and FQNEAQ. The CDR3 holds 12 amino acids from the cysteine to the phenylalanine. CDR3 DNA only is kept here, 36 bases in frame from base 1. All donors were healthy Caucasians. Three pairs of female monozygotic twins, all aged about 18 to 29 years, were included in the twin cohort. Positive isolation kits from Invitrogen were used to isolate CD4+ and CD8+ T cell populations. The data stem from a study of identical twins (dated by TCRdb to about 2016). About the full investigation: To test whether fetal clonotypes persist, this study deep-sequenced TCR alpha and beta repertoires from monozygotic twins, from unrelated adults of various ages, and from cord blood. To rule out contamination, replicate twin experiments were performed at different times with different library preparation protocols. What the study reported, not specific to this receptor: Zero-insertion analyses could be partly confounded by invariant T cells such as MAIT and iNKT, although diverse VJ usage argued against such confounding for most clonotypes. In beta out-of-frame sequences, excess twin sharing was weaker, because having fewer shared sequences lowered the signal-to-noise ratio. Because the same donors could not be followed over many years, the conclusions relied on cross-sectional statistical analysis. Compared with coincidental sharing between unrelated individuals, out-of-frame TCR alpha sequences shared between twins showed an excess of sequences with low generation probability. In monozygotic twins, recombination models systematically underestimated out-of-frame TCR alpha sharing, but the models matched the sharing seen between unrelated individuals. Abundant cord blood beta clonotypes carried fewer insertions; young adult naive repertoires showed a weaker similar trend, while memory repertoires showed none.

Library method: 5' RACE. TCRdb lists the instrument as Illumina HiSeq 2000. A universal primer binding site was added through template switching, and the final cDNA carried a unique molecular identifier so that TCR cDNA molecules could be counted accurately. Specific primers in the conserved constant-segment region were used to synthesize first-strand cDNA for the TCR alpha and beta chains. To control for contamination, every cDNA library was double barcoded, receiving both a SMART-Mk sample barcode and Illumina barcodes. TruSeq adapter sequences along with Illumina sample barcodes were introduced in two successive PCR steps. The Illumina HiSeq platform was used with custom primers to sequence TCR alpha and beta cDNA libraries. On the study's bioinformatics: Unique molecular identifiers were extracted from raw reads with MiGEC, and CDR3 positions were determined with MiXCR. For each individual, recombination models were inferred using an EM algorithm with the repgenHMM and IGoR tools. Shared clonotype analysis was performed with the tcR package in R, normalizing sharing by the product of cloneset sizes. To study raw recombination free of thymic and clonal selection effects, out-of-frame nonproductive sequences were analyzed. TCRdb passed the public sequencing reads through fastp at Q25 and MiXCR, retaining productive beta sequences. For every CDR3 protein sequence, its rows merge into one entry that carries the most common genes and DNA. These V and J calls are TCRdb output, not the study's own analysis. The sample includes 500,000 or so distinct CDR3 sequences, with roughly an eighth observed a single time. More than 0.8% of the sample rests with the top ten.

This same sample was also taken into another study, of yellow fever vaccine responses in identical twins. The second publication reports: The authors reported that the T cell response to vaccination in identical twins appeared partly convergent and partly personalized. In the study, vaccine-responding T cell clones were precisely tracked in identical twins.

Sequenced input: CD4+ T cells sorted from blood. The source of this sequence is a young woman in good health. Recombination connected TRBV7-9 to TRBJ1-2, with no reliable assignment of the D segment. The DNA is TGTGCCAGCAGCGTGCCCGATGGGGGCTACACCTTC. Translated, it gives CASSVPDGGYTF.